The 25 T cell receptor beta chains reported below all come from one sample, sequenced in a study of response to subunit inactivated influenza vaccine (dated by TCRdb to the late 2010s). The method was RT-PCR. TCRdb records Illumina HiSeq 2500 as the sequencer. TCRdb ran its own pipeline on the public reads, namely fastp trimming at Q25 and MiXCR clone calling, and kept in-frame beta chains. For every CDR3 protein sequence, its rows merge into one entry that carries the most common genes and DNA. The sample table lists more than 700,000 distinct CDR3 sequences, around 20% of them with a count of one. The top ten clonotypes cover around 9.6% of the sample. The material sequenced was PBMCs from blood, taken roughly 5 days after vaccination. The source of these receptors is a man aged 45 to 65 who received an inactivated influenza vaccine. Donor details come from another sample of the same person, matched by shared clones.

The CDR3 DNA sequence: TGTGCCAGCAGCTTATCGAGTTGGGGACAGGGATCTAGCACAGATACGCAGTATTTT. Amino acids: CASSLSSWGQGSSTDTQYF. The gene calls are TRBV7-2 and TRBJ2-3; 9 bases match TRBD1. The V gene's germline CDR1 is SGHTA and CDR2 FQGNSA. The CDR3 extends over 19 amino acids. The J segment lost 0 bases and the V segment lost 2 bases, leaving 12 bases of the junction unmatched.

The J gene is TRBJ1-5, the V gene TRBV5-8, with D possibly being TRBD1 (5 bases). Germline V CDR1 and CDR2: SGHTS, YDEGEE. The V end lost 1 base, the J end lost 7 bases, and 9 bases lay between the germline ends. The CDR3 covers 13 residues. The CDR3, as DNA: TGTGCCAGCAGCTTGACGGCAGGGCAGCCCCAGCATTTT. Its protein product is CASSLTAGQPQHF.

In this sample, this clonotype turned up a few times. The V call is TRBV20-1, the J call TRBJ2-1; TRBD2 matches at 12 bases. The CDR3 sequence is 19 residues long. Germline assignment: CDR1 DFQATT and CDR2 SNEGSKA (reference sequence). V was pared by 1 base and J by 0 bases, with 10 bases of the junction left unmatched. The CDR3 sequence is CSARVGLAGGPASYNEQFF. CDR3 nucleotide sequence: TGCAGTGCTAGAGTAGGGCTAGCGGGAGGGCCAGCCTCCTACAATGAGCAGTTCTTC.

This clonotype was counted a few times. One end of the junction fails to match germline, which may point to a read error. This chain uses TRBV11-2 with TRBJ1-1, with D unresolved. CDR3 length: 12 amino acids. Looked up from germline, CDR1 is SGHAT and CDR2 is FQNNGV. The CDR3 here is CASSLTLHTSDF. DNA for the CDR3: TGTGCCAGCAGCCTAACCCTACACACCTCAGACTTT. Based on the CDR3 plus reference TRBV11-2 and TRBJ1-1, the full variable domain is EAGVAQSPRYKIIEKRQSVAFWCNPISGHATLYWYQQILGQGPKLLIQFQNNGVVDDSQLPKDRFSAERLKGVDSTLKIQPAKLEDSAVYLCASSLTLHTSDFGQGTRLTVV.

CDR3 sequence reads: CASRRSLRSTDTQYF. The CDR3 region has the DNA TGTGCCAGCAGGCGGTCGCTACGCAGCACAGATACGCAGTATTTT. The chain couples TRBV6-5 to TRBJ2-3; D remains ambiguous. CDR1 is MNHEY and CDR2 is SVGAGI in the germline V gene. This CDR3 has 15 residues. V dropped 6 bases and J dropped 0 bases, with 13 bases sitting between them.

This clonotype was counted only a few times. The chain uses TRBV20-1 and TRBJ1-1, with 9 bases identical to TRBD1. CDR1 is DFQATT, CDR2 SNEGSKA, per germline (reference sequence). Germline trimming cut 5 bases from V and 9 bases from J; bases unmatched to any gene: 10. This CDR3 has 13 amino acids. In DNA, the CDR3 is TGCAGTGCTGCCGGGACAGGGATGAAGAAAGCTTTCTTT. It specifies CSAAGTGMKKAFF.

The chain employs TRBV7-8 and TRBJ2-4, with a tentative D call TRBD1 (5 bases). The CDR3 runs 16 residues. V was pared by 1 base and J by 2 bases, with 12 bases between. In germline, CDR1 is SGHVS, CDR2 FQNEAQ. The CDR3 loop reads CASSLGPQGSKNIQYF. CDR3 nucleotide sequence: TGTGCCAGCAGCTTAGGCCCTCAGGGATCCAAAAACATTCAGTACTTC.

The chain recombines TRBV10-3 with TRBJ2-7; D not certain. The germline gives CDR1 ENHRY, CDR2 SYGVKD. CDR3 size: 14 residues. V was pared by 10 bases and J by 0 bases, with 16 bases between. The DNA for the CDR3 is TGTGCCACCTTACCCGGGTCGCTCTCCTACGAGCAGTACTTC. As protein: CATLPGSLSYEQYF.

The V gene is TRBV20-1, the J gene TRBJ2-2; either TRBD1 or TRBD2 may supply D (6 bases each). This CDR3 spans 15 amino acids. Germline lookup yields CDR1 DFQATT and CDR2 SNEGSKA (reference sequence). Deletions cut 2 bases from V and 5 bases from J, with 15 bases between. Written as DNA, the CDR3 is TGCAGTGCTAGATATCCGGGGGCGCGAACCGGGGAGCTGTTTTTT. Encoded protein: CSARYPGARTGELFF.

This clonotype was recorded only once. The chain carries TRBV2 and TRBJ2-4; D gene ambiguous. Between the trimmed V and J ends, which lost 6 bases and 8 bases, there was a span of 14 bases. The CDR3 has 13 residues. Germline loops: CDR1 SNHLY, CDR2 FYNNEI. CDR3 coding DNA: TGTGCCAGCAGCGAACTTTTGGGTGACATTCAGTACTTC. The encoded protein is CASSELLGDIQYF.

The rearrangement joins TRBV6-2 or TRBV6-3 to TRBJ2-5; D possibly corresponds to TRBD1 (5 bases). The V gene lost 5 bases and the J gene lost 3 bases, with 13 bases spanning the gap. Germline-derived CDR1 and CDR2 are MNHEY and SVGEGT. The CDR3 has 14 amino acids. CDR3 in amino acids: CASSRPQEKETQYF. The CDR3 DNA reads as TGTGCCAGCAGTCGGCCACAGGAGAAAGAGACCCAGTACTTC.

This clonotype was found a few times. The rearrangement joins TRBV6-5 to TRBJ2-7; TRBD2 agrees at 10 bases. CDR3 length: 18 amino acids. The trim removed 4 bases at V and 0 bases at J, leaving 12 bases unmatched. Looked up from germline, CDR1 is MNHEY and CDR2 is SVGAGI. The CDR3 protein is CASSWPSGGDEPSYEQYF. The CDR3 region has the DNA TGTGCCAGCAGTTGGCCAAGCGGGGGGGACGAACCCTCCTACGAGCAGTACTTC.

This clonotype was detected ten times or more. This chain connects TRBV5-6 to TRBJ1-5; possibly TRBD1 for D (5 bases). V was shortened by 1 base and J by 4 bases, with 15 bases between the two germline ends. This CDR3 comprises 16 residues. Germline V CDR1 and CDR2: SGHDT, YYEEEE. CDR3 coding DNA: TGTGCCAGCAGCTTGTTTACAGGTCGGGCAAATCAGCCCCAGCATTTT. Translated, it gives CASSLFTGRANQPQHF. The whole variable domain, filled in from reference TRBV5-6 and TRBJ1-5, reads DAGVTQSPTHLIKTRGQQVTLRCSPKSGHDTVSWYQQALGQGPQFIFQYYEEEERQRGNFPDRFSGHQFPNYSSELNVNALLLGDSALYLCASSLFTGRANQPQHFGDGTRLSIL.

This chain connects TRBV2 to TRBJ2-5, with 8 bases matching TRBD2. From germline, CDR1 is SNHLY and CDR2 FYNNEI. The CDR3 extends over 16 amino acids. The V segment lost 7 bases and the J segment 4 bases; nucleotides outside the gene matches: 14. The CDR3 sequence is CASKLAVGLLPETQYF. The DNA of the CDR3 is TGTGCCAGCAAACTAGCGGTAGGACTCCTCCCAGAGACCCAGTACTTC.

The chain links TRBV20-1 to TRBJ1-5; 8 bases match TRBD1. The CDR3 is 14 amino acids. The V gene's germline CDR1 is DFQATT and CDR2 SNEGSKA (reference sequence). The V gene end was trimmed by 3 bases and the J gene end by 5 bases; junction bases not matched to a gene: 6. This chain's CDR3 is CSASPRQGYQPQHF. CDR3 in DNA: TGCAGTGCTAGTCCAAGACAGGGGTATCAGCCCCAGCATTTT.

The chain links TRBV4-1 to TRBJ2-7; no reliable D call. V was pared by 2 bases and J by 0 bases, with 17 bases between. The CDR3 loop spans 17 amino acids. The germline CDR1 and CDR2 sequences are MGHRA and YSYEKL. CDR3 residues: CASSQRIEWPLSYEQYF. CDR3 nucleotide sequence: TGCGCCAGCAGCCAAAGGATCGAATGGCCACTCTCCTACGAGCAGTACTTC.

The V call is TRBV6-2 or TRBV6-3, the J call TRBJ2-7; D is perhaps TRBD1 or TRBD2 (5 bases each). The CDR3 totals 14 residues. V was shortened by 7 bases and J by 2 bases, with 15 bases between the two germline ends. CDR1 MNHEY and CDR2 SVGEGT come from the germline V gene. The CDR3 sequence: CASMRDSGTYEQYF. CDR3 nucleotide sequence: TGTGCCAGCATGCGAGACAGCGGAACCTACGAGCAGTACTTC.

The chain employs TRBV12-1 and TRBJ2-1; no DNA check was done on the table's D call, TRBD1. TRBV12-1 is tagged as a pseudogene. The CDR3 contains 12 residues. CDR3 nucleotide sequence: TGTGCCAGCAGCTTTGTACCGGGACATGGGGTTTTC. Amino acids: CASSFVPGHGVF.

This clonotype was counted a few times. This chain links TRBV29-1 with TRBJ2-5, with D tentatively TRBD2 (5 bases). Trimming cost V 3 bases and J 5 bases, with 19 bases left between them. CDR3 length: 15 residues. Germline V gene lookup returns CDR1 SQVTM and CDR2 ANQGSEA. The DNA of the CDR3 is TGCAGCGTTGAGGAGGCCCCCTCCATAGCGGAGACCCAGTACTTC. It is translated as CSVEEAPSIAETQYF. Full variable domain (outside the CDR3, taken from reference TRBV29-1 and TRBJ2-5): SAVISQKPSRDICQRGTSLTIQCQVDSQVTMMFWYRQQPGQSLTLIATANQGSEATYESGFVIDKFPISRPNLTFSTLTVSNMSPEDSSIYLCSVEEAPSIAETQYFGPGTRLLVL.

In this sample, this clonotype turned up a few times. The chain combines TRBV29-1 with TRBJ2-2; D might be TRBD1 or TRBD2, each matching 6 bases. Trimming cost V 7 bases and J 7 bases, with 22 bases left between them. This CDR3 contains 15 residues. In germline, CDR1 is SQVTM, CDR2 ANQGSEA. As DNA, the CDR3 is TGCAGCGCTCCCTTCCTCTGGGGGGCAAACGGGGAGCTGTTTTTT. It codes for CSAPFLWGANGELFF.

In its sample, this clonotype was seen a few times. The chain links TRBV4-2 to TRBJ1-2, with D possibly being TRBD1 (5 bases). The CDR3 totals 18 residues. V lost 0 bases to trimming and J lost 1 base, with 18 bases between them. Germline V lookup: CDR1 LGHNA, CDR2 YNFKEQ. The CDR3 sequence is CASSQDLPIGGVNYGYTF. The CDR3 DNA reads TGTGCCAGCAGCCAAGATTTGCCGATTGGAGGGGTTAACTATGGCTACACCTTC.

This clonotype was counted once. This chain connects TRBV10-2 to TRBJ2-1; the match to TRBD1 covers 9 bases. Germline V lookup: CDR1 WSHSY, CDR2 SAAADI. J gave up 0 bases and V 7 bases, and 7 bases lay outside the gene matches. This CDR3 comprises 16 residues. The CDR3 loop reads CASTPKTGGSYNEQFF. CDR3 DNA: TGCGCCAGCACCCCAAAGACAGGGGGCTCCTACAATGAGCAGTTCTTC.

DNA of the CDR3: TGTGCCAGCAGTTACGGTCCGGGACAGGGGGCTGCTTTCTTT. This sequence encodes CASSYGPGQGAAFF. This chain uses TRBV6-5 with TRBJ1-1; 12 bases align to TRBD1. Germline lookup yields CDR1 MNHEY and CDR2 SVGAGI. The CDR3 has 14 residues. With 2 bases clipped from V and 11 bases from J, the junction kept 6 bases outside the gene matches.

The chain joins TRBV5-1 to TRBJ1-1; D gene uncertain. This CDR3 spans 13 amino acids. CDR1 SGHRS and CDR2 YFSETQ come from the germline V gene. The ends were cut back, 1 base at V and 5 bases at J, with 9 bases in the middle. The DNA for the CDR3 is TGCGCCAGCAGCTTGTGGCGGAGAACTGAAGCTTTCTTT. Encoded protein: CASSLWRRTEAFF. The full variable domain, its missing parts supplied by reference TRBV5-1 and TRBJ1-1, is KAGVTQTPRYLIKTRGQQVTLSCSPISGHRSVSWYQQTPGQGLQFLFEYFSETQRNKGNFPGRFSGRQFSNSRSEMNVSTLELGDSALYLCASSLWRRTEAFFGQGTRLTVV.

This clonotype occurred a few times. This chain links TRBV20-1 with TRBJ1-5; perhaps TRBD1 as D (5 bases). V was cut by 6 bases and J by 4 bases, with 13 bases left in between. The CDR3 has 13 residues. Germline V gene sequence: CDR1 DFQATT, CDR2 SNEGSKA (reference sequence). The CDR3 protein is CSATDGGNQPQHF. Here the CDR3 DNA reads TGCAGTGCCACCGACGGGGGAAATCAGCCCCAGCATTTT.